Listed here are 11 T cell receptor beta chains from one sample, sequenced in a study of beta chain features in type 1 diabetes (dated by TCRdb to the late 2010s). For these receptors, no antigen is known. Overall results and qualifications from the work: In all four CD4+ subsets, TCRB CDR3 length was moderately but significantly shorter in type 1 diabetes patients.

The receptor library was made with the immunoSEQ multiplex PCR assay. The High Capacity cDNA Reverse Transcription Kit was used to reverse transcribe all of the isolated RNA, meaning that expressed TCRB transcripts were what got sequenced. TCRdb obtained this table from immuneACCESS and retained in-frame rearrangements with V and J assigned. These tables miss some clones; where compared with another copy, unresolved V genes account for less than half of the shortfall, and the remainder is unexplained. The sample includes 200,000 to 300,000 clones, with about a tenth observed a single time. The ten largest clones represent over 0.015% of the sample. The sample was naive CD4+ T cells from blood. Per the publication, the cell subset or site label means: true naive CD4+ T cells. The receptor source for this set is a man aged 25 to 40 with type 1 diabetes.

This rearrangement joins TRBV4-3 to TRBJ1-4; D ambiguous. V dropped 6 bases and J dropped 3 bases, with 14 bases sitting between them. The CDR3 has 15 amino acids. Germline assignment: CDR1 LGHNA and CDR2 YSLEER. The CDR3 nucleotides read TGCGCCAGCAGTCTTACAGAACCCTCTAATGAAAAACTGTTTTTT. It encodes CASSLTEPSNEKLFF.

V is TRBV20-1 and J is TRBJ1-1, with no clear D. The length of the CDR3 is 11 residues. The germline CDR1 and CDR2 sequences are DFQATT and SNEGSKA (reference sequence). The ends were cut back, 6 bases at V and 5 bases at J, with 10 bases in the middle. The CDR3 coding sequence is TGCAGTGCCAAGAGTGATACTGAAGCTTTCTTT. Amino acids: CSAKSDTEAFF.

This chain uses TRBV7-9 with TRBJ2-7, with a possible D match to TRBD2 (6 bases). This CDR3 comprises 14 residues. The V end lost 7 bases, the J end lost 5 bases, and 18 bases lay between the germline ends. Germline V lookup: CDR1 SEHNR, CDR2 FQNEAQ (reference sequence). The CDR3 region is CASNRDSLSHEQYF. In DNA form, the CDR3 reads TGTGCCAGCAACCGGGACTCCCTGTCCCACGAGCAGTACTTC. Full variable domain (rest looked up from reference TRBV7-9 and TRBJ2-7): DTGVSQNPRHKITKRGQNVTFRCDPISEHNRLYWYRQTLGQGPEFLTYFQNEAQLEKSRLLSDRFSAERPKGSFSTLEIQRTEQGDSAMYLCASNRDSLSHEQYFGPGTRLTVT.

There are a few counts of this clone. V and J are TRBV7-3 and TRBJ2-1, with TRBD2 matching over 8 bases. CDR1 is SGHTA, CDR2 FQGTGA, per germline. J was trimmed by 6 bases and V by 4 bases; bases with no gene match: 8. The CDR3 covers 15 residues. CDR3 coding DNA: TGTGCCAGCAGCTCTAGAGTGACTAGCGTCAATGAGCAGTTCTTC. Translating gives CASSSRVTSVNEQFF.

Only a few counts were recorded for this clone. The V gene is TRBV9, the J gene TRBJ2-3, with TRBD1 identical over 9 bases. V trimming: 3 bases; J trimming: 5 bases; junction bases outside the gene matches: 7. The germline CDR1 and CDR2 sequences are SGDLS and YYNGEE. The CDR3 covers 15 residues. CDR3 residues: CASSAPGQGRDTQYF. Here the CDR3 DNA reads TGTGCCAGCAGCGCCCCGGGACAGGGCCGAGATACGCAGTATTTT. Variable domain in full (rest from reference TRBV9 and TRBJ2-3): DSGVTQTPKHLITATGQRVTLRCSPRSGDLSVYWYQQSLDQGLQFLIQYYNGEERAKGNILERFSAQQFPDLHSELNLSSLELGDSALYFCASSAPGQGRDTQYFGPGTRLTVL.

The chain combines TRBV6-6 with TRBJ1-5; D is undetermined. The CDR3 consists of 14 residues. Germline-derived CDR1 and CDR2 are MNHNY and SVGAGI (reference sequence). V shed 8 bases and J shed 0 bases, with 11 bases lying between them. CDR3 nucleotide sequence: TGTGCCAGCGTGGCAGGTCATAGCAATCAGCCCCAGCATTTT. Amino acid sequence: CASVAGHSNQPQHF.

This clone occurred a few times. As DNA, the CDR3 is TGTGCCAGCAGTCCGCCCGAAGGAGGGTACAATGAGCAGTTCTTC. This sequence encodes CASSPPEGGYNEQFF. The rearrangement joins TRBV6-5 to TRBJ2-1, with TRBD2 as a possible D gene (6 bases). The V gene's germline CDR1 is MNHEY and CDR2 SVGAGI. V lost 5 bases to trimming and J lost 4 bases, with 15 bases between them. This CDR3 contains 15 residues.

The J gene is TRBJ1-1, the V gene TRBV6-5, with a tentative D call TRBD1 (5 bases). This CDR3 is 12 amino acids long. V was cut by 6 bases and J by 1 base, with 6 bases left in between. CDR1 and CDR2 (germline): MNHEY, SVGAGI. In DNA form, the CDR3 reads TGTGCCAGCAGCCAGGGGAACACTGAAGCTTTCTTT. Its translation is CASSQGNTEAFF.

The sample holds a few counts of this clone. The V and J genes are TRBV7-6 and TRBJ2-1; TRBD1 matches at 9 bases. V was clipped by 4 bases and J by 7 bases; unmatched bases: 5. The germline V gene has CDR1 SGHVS and CDR2 FNYEAQ. The CDR3 has 14 amino acids. The CDR3 reads CASSSRTGANEQFF. Here the CDR3 DNA reads TGTGCCAGCAGCTCGCGGACAGGGGCTAATGAGCAGTTCTTC.

This clone was observed a handful of times. The chain couples TRBV19 to TRBJ2-2; D is ambiguous. Germline CDR1 is LNHDA and CDR2 is SQIVND (reference sequence). The CDR3 loop spans 14 amino acids. V lost 8 bases and J 5 bases, leaving 15 bases between the germline ends. The DNA of the CDR3 is TGTGCCAGTTCGAGCCAACCGATGACCGGGGAGCTGTTTTTT. Its translation is CASSSQPMTGELFF. The whole variable domain, remainder taken from reference TRBV19 and TRBJ2-2, is DGGITQSPKYLFRKEGQNVTLSCEQNLNHDAMYWYRQDPGQGLRLIYYSQIVNDFQKGDIAEGYSVSREKKESFPLTVTSAQKNPTAFYLCASSSQPMTGELFFGEGSRLTVL.

This clone was detected only a few times. The V and J genes are TRBV9 and TRBJ1-2, with a tentative D call TRBD1 (6 bases). Trimming took 3 bases from V and 5 from J, leaving 17 bases between them. CDR3 length: 15 residues. Germline V gene lookup returns CDR1 SGDLS and CDR2 YYNGEE. The CDR3 coding sequence is TGTGCCAGCAGCGAGAGTGCGGGGGGCGATTATGGCTACACCTTC. Translated, it gives CASSESAGGDYGYTF.